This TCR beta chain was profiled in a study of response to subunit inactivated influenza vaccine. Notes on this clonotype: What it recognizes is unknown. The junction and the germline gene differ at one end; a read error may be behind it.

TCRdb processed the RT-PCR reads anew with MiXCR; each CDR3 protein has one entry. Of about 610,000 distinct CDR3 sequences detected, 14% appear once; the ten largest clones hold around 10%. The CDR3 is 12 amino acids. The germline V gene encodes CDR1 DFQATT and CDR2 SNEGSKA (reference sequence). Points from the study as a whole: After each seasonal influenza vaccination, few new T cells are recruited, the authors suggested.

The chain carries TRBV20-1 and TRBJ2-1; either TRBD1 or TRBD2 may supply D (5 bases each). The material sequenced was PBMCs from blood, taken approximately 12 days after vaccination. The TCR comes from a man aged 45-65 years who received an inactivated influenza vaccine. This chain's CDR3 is CSAKGPNNEKFF. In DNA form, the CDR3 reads TGCAGTGCTAAGGGACCAAACAATGAGAAGTTCTTC.